This record concerns one T cell receptor beta chain sequence. This entry comes from a study of PD-1 and CTLA-4 blockade in melanoma. Assay used: immunoSEQ multiplex PCR; TCRdb lists only in-frame clones, some missing. Among about 21,000 clones listed, approximately 88% were seen once. Germline V gene sequence: CDR1 SGHVS, CDR2 FNYEAQ. This CDR3 has 12 amino acids. Trimming shortened V by 5 bases and J by 15 bases, and 17 bases separated the two germline ends. This chain uses TRBV7-6 with TRBJ2-1, with no clear D. The sample in question was CD8+ T cells from peripheral blood, obtained before anti-PD-1 treatment. The sequence came from a human donor with melanoma. CDR3 amino acids: CASSPDLRWWFF. For the CDR3, the DNA is TGTGCCAGCAGCCCGGACCTACGATGGTGGTTCTTC.